This T cell receptor (beta chain) was captured by sequencing in a study of T cells after yellow fever vaccination. Each CDR3 protein gets one entry after TCRdb re-called the 5' RACE reads with MiXCR. This table holds under 55,000 distinct CDR3 sequences, less than 8% found once. Many counts were recorded for this clonotype. With 6 bases clipped from V and 5 bases from J, the junction kept 12 bases outside the gene matches. Germline assignment: CDR1 ENHRY and CDR2 SYGVKD. The CDR3 extends over 16 amino acids. The sample in question was CD8+ T cells not binding an NS4B(214-222) dextramer, sorted from PBMCs, obtained roughly 45 days after the first yellow fever vaccination. This receptor was taken from a young man who received the YFV17D yellow fever vaccine. The V gene is TRBV10-3, the J gene TRBJ2-3; 9 nucleotides align to TRBD2. The CDR3 region is CAISDSLAGIRDTQYF. In nucleotides, the CDR3 is TGTGCCATCAGCGATAGTCTAGCGGGGATAAGAGATACGCAGTATTTT.